This is a list of T cell receptor beta chains from one sample in a study of OX40 agonist ivuxolimab in advanced cancers. TCRdb's copy holds only in-frame clones and misses some; the assay was immunoSEQ multiplex PCR. The sample holds nearly 35,000 clones; around 92% are singletons and the top ten take 30% to 40%. Sequenced here: CD4+ or CD8+ T cells sorted from blood, sampled in a trial of the OX40 agonist ivuxolimab. Receptors were obtained from an adult with an advanced solid tumor such as melanoma, head and neck, liver or kidney cancer. The CDR3 runs from the conserved cysteine through the conserved F or W. Each record gives: V gene, clone size, J gene, D gene, CDR3 DNA, CDR3 protein. The D gene is left open where the match is weak. Only some rows state a clone size, as once, few, many or a class for expanded clones.

>TRBV1|NA|TRBJ2-5|NA
TGCACCAGCAGCCAAGGTCCATCCGAGGTAGAAGAGACCCAGTACTTC
CTSSQGPSEVEETQYF
>TRBV14|NA|TRBJ1-2|NA
TGTGCCAGCAGCCCTATCCCGACAGGCACTTGGGGCTACACCTTC
CASSPIPTGTWGYTF
>TRBV7-9|NA|TRBJ1-1|NA
TGTGCCAGCAGCCTGGCGCATACTGAAGCTTTCTTT
CASSLAHTEAFF
>TRBV13|once|TRBJ1-4|TRBD1
TGTGCCAGCAGTCCGACTTTAGGGACAGATTCTAATGAAAAACTGTTTTTT
CASSPTLGTDSNEKLFF
>TRBV18|NA|TRBJ2-3|NA
TGTGCCAGCTCACTTCAATCAGATACGCAGTATTTT
CASSLQSDTQYF
>TRBV5-4|NA|TRBJ2-2|TRBD2
TGTGCCAGCAGGGCCCCGGGACTAGATAGCGGGGAGCTGTTTTTT
CASRAPGLDSGELFF
>TRBV19|NA|TRBJ2-1|TRBD1
TGTGCCAGTATAGGGACAGGGGTATACAATGAGCAGTTCTTC
CASIGTGVYNEQFF
>TRBV28|NA|TRBJ2-6|NA
TGTGCCAGCAGTTTAATTCCGGGATGGACTTCTGGGGCCAACGTCCTGACTTTC
CASSLIPGWTSGANVLTF
>TRBV19|NA|TRBJ2-5|NA
TGTGCCAGTAGTATGGCGGGGCCAGTCCTCAGGGAGACCCAGTACTTC
CASSMAGPVLRETQYF
>TRBV11-3|NA|TRBJ2-2|TRBD2
TGTGCCAGCAGCTTAAATGCTGGACTAGCGACCTTCGCGAACACCGGGGAGCTGTTTTTT
CASSLNAGLATFANTGELFF
>TRBV7-3|NA|TRBJ1-1|NA
TGTGCCAGCAGCTCGGACCACGGATTCACTGAAGCTTTCTTT
CASSSDHGFTEAFF